Sequencing of this T cell receptor beta chain was carried out in a study of blood T cell repertoires in COVID-19. Across the whole study: Samples of COVID-19 (acute and convalescent) were obtained from the United States, Italy and Spain. Sources were T cells, B-cell-depleted T cells, or PBMCs; the material itself was cDNA or gDNA.

CDR1 MNHEY and CDR2 SVGAGI come from the germline V gene. Trimming shortened V by 0 bases and J by 8 bases, and 11 bases separated the two germline ends. CDR3 length: 14 amino acids. As originally analysed: Counts of nucleated cells, estimated from reference gene primer amplification, were obtained. The assay was immunoSEQ multiplex PCR, and TCRdb's table has in-frame clones only and misses some. D and trimming were read from the DNA, whereas the V and J calls and clone size are those reported in that table. The profile covers roughly 150,000 clones, with about 78% appearing a single time and approximately 11% taken by the ten largest.

The sample taken for sequencing was peripheral blood. The receptor's source is a man in his sixties who had recovered from COVID-19. This chain uses TRBV6-5 with TRBJ1-5; perhaps TRBD1 as D (5 bases). The CDR3 loop reads CASSYSGAAEPQHF. The CDR3 nucleotides read TGTGCCAGCAGTTACTCAGGGGCGGCGGAGCCCCAGCATTTT.